Listed below are T cell receptor beta chains from one sample, sequenced in a study of a mutant IDH1 vaccine in newly diagnosed glioma. Profiling relied on immunoSEQ multiplex PCR, and the TCRdb table lists in-frame clones only, not all of them. The table has 75,000 to 80,000 clones, 90% to 95% seen once; the top ten hold 0.56%. These receptors' targets are unknown. This specimen consisted of PBMCs, obtained from a glioma patient whose treatment included an IDH1 peptide vaccine. The origin of the receptors is a woman aged 50 to 60 with glioma. Both conserved end residues are part of each CDR3. D genes are given only for firm matches. Not every row has a clone size; where given, it reads once, few, many or a size class.

clone size	J gene	V gene	D gene	CDR3 DNA	CDR3 protein
-	TRBJ2-7	TRBV2	-	TGTGCCAGCAGCCGCGGACGTCTCTGGGGCGAGCAGTACTTC	CASSRGRLWGEQYF
-	TRBJ2-3	TRBV29-1	TRBD2	TGCAGCGTTAAAAATAGACTAGCGGTGACAGATACGCAGTATTTT	CSVKNRLAVTDTQYF
-	TRBJ2-5	TRBV25-1	TRBD2	TGTGCCAGCAGTGAGACGGGAGGGCCCCCAGAGACCCAGTACTTC	CASSETGGPPETQYF
-	TRBJ1-1	TRBV4-1	-	TGCGCCAGCAGCCTGGGGAACACTGAAGCTTTCTTT	CASSLGNTEAFF
-	TRBJ1-5	TRBV15	-	TGTGCCACCAGCAGAGATCTTTTGGGGAATCAGCCCCAGCATTTT	CATSRDLLGNQPQHF
-	TRBJ2-1	TRBV27	-	TGTGCCAGTGCCGGAGGGACAAGGATAAATGAGCAGTTCTTC	CASAGGTRINEQFF
-	TRBJ2-6	TRBV29-1	-	TGCAGCGTTGAAATGTCCCCTGGGGCCAACGTCCTGACTTTC	CSVEMSPGANVLTF
-	TRBJ2-7	TRBV9	TRBD1	TGTGCCAGCAGCGTAGAAGGACAGGGGGCCAACGAGCAGTACTTC	CASSVEGQGANEQYF
-	TRBJ2-7	TRBV6-6	-	TGTGCCAGCAGTTCGCAGGCCTCCTTGTACGAGCAGTACTTC	CASSSQASLYEQYF
-	TRBJ1-3	TRBV6-5	TRBD1	TGTGCCAGCAGGGCCACAGGGGGCTCTGGAAACACCATATATTTT	CASRATGGSGNTIYF
few	TRBJ2-2	TRBV5-4	TRBD2	TGTGCCAGCAGGCACGGGACTAGCGGGGGGAACACCGGGGAGCTGTTTTTT	CASRHGTSGGNTGELFF
-	TRBJ2-1	TRBV11-2	TRBD2	TGTGCCAGCAGCTCTCTCGGGGGAGGGCCTAGAAATGAGCAGTTCTTC	CASSSLGGGPRNEQFF
-	TRBJ2-7	TRBV28	TRBD1	TGTGCCAGCAGAACGACAGGGCTATACGAGCAGTACTTC	CASRTTGLYEQYF
-	TRBJ1-2	TRBV6-5	-	TGTGCCAGCGGGGGGGGTATTAGATATGGCTACACCTTC	CASGGGIRYGYTF
-	TRBJ2-1	TRBV4-1	TRBD1	TGCGCCAGCAGCCATACAGGGGTGGATGAGCAGTTCTTC	CASSHTGVDEQFF
-	TRBJ2-7	TRBV30	-	TGTGCCTGGAGGCAGTTCTCCTACGAGCAGTACTTC	CAWRQFSYEQYF
-	TRBJ2-3	TRBV18	TRBD2	TGTGCCAGCTCACGCAGACTAGCGACTAGCACAGATACGCAGTATTTT	CASSRRLATSTDTQYF
-	TRBJ2-3	TRBV6-5	TRBD1	TGTGCCACCCTAAACAGGGGGCTAAGCACAGATACGCAGTATTTT	CATLNRGLSTDTQYF
once	TRBJ1-1	TRBV28	-	TGTGCCAGCAGTTTAGGACAAGGGAACACTGAAGCTTTCTTT	CASSLGQGNTEAFF
-	TRBJ2-1	TRBV27	TRBD1	TGTGCCAGCCGCAGGGGGTATGAGCAGTTCTTC	CASRRGYEQFF
-	TRBJ1-6	TRBV29-1	-	TGCAGCGTTGGACAGAATAGGAATTCACCCCTCCACTTT	CSVGQNRNSPLHF
-	TRBJ2-7	TRBV19	-	TGTGCCAGTGGGCGGGGCCTCGCCTACGAGCAGTACTTC	CASGRGLAYEQYF
-	TRBJ2-3	TRBV9	TRBD1	TGTGCCAGCAGCCCCCCGACAGGGGCCAGCACAGATACGCAGTATTTT	CASSPPTGASTDTQYF
-	TRBJ2-2	TRBV7-9	TRBD2	TGTGCCAGCAGCTCCCTAAGCGGGAGGGCCTCTTCCGGGGAGCTGTTTTTT	CASSSLSGRASSGELFF
-	TRBJ2-5	TRBV18	TRBD2	TGTGCCAGCTCACCACCGGGGAGGGAAGAGACCCAGTACTTC	CASSPPGREETQYF
once	TRBJ1-1	TRBV9	-	TGTGCCAGCAGCGTAGGGGGCAGGGAGAACACTGAAGCTTTCTTT	CASSVGGRENTEAFF
-	TRBJ2-1	TRBV19	-	TGTGCCAGTAGTATCGCGAGCTCCTACAATGAGCAGTTCTTC	CASSIASSYNEQFF
-	TRBJ2-1	TRBV28	-	TGTGCCAGCAGTCTCCTAAGCAATGAGCAGTTCTTC	CASSLLSNEQFF
-	TRBJ2-7	TRBV19	-	TGTGCCAGTAGTATCGCTAGAACGACGAGGCACGAGCAGTACTTC	CASSIARTTRHEQYF
-	TRBJ2-3	TRBV19	TRBD1	TGTGCCAGTAGTATCGGACAGGGCCCAGATACGCAGTATTTT	CASSIGQGPDTQYF
-	TRBJ2-7	TRBV7-9	-	TGTGCCAGCAGCTTAATGGGCCAGGGAAGCGAGCAGTACTTC	CASSLMGQGSEQYF
-	TRBJ1-4	TRBV19	-	TGTGCCAGTACCTGGGAGCGATCAACTAATGAAAAACTGTTTTTT	CASTWERSTNEKLFF
few	TRBJ1-2	TRBV6-5	TRBD1	TGTGCCAGCAGTTATGACAGGGGCTATGGCTACACCTTC	CASSYDRGYGYTF
-	TRBJ2-3	TRBV5-1	-	TGCGCCAGCAGCTTGGGACGTGGCACAGATACGCAGTATTTT	CASSLGRGTDTQYF
-	TRBJ2-7	TRBV13	TRBD1	TGTGCCAGCAGCTCAACAGGGGTTTCCTCCTACGAGCAGTACTTC	CASSSTGVSSYEQYF
once	TRBJ1-1	TRBV11-2	-	TGTGCCAGCAGCTTGGGGGGTAACACTGAAGCTTTCTTT	CASSLGGNTEAFF
-	TRBJ2-7	TRBV6-1	-	TGTGCCAGCAGTTATTACGAGCAGTACTTC	CASSYYEQYF
-	TRBJ1-5	TRBV6-5	TRBD1	TGTGCCAGCAGTACGACAGGGTCTCTCAATCAGCCCCAGCATTTT	CASSTTGSLNQPQHF
-	TRBJ2-3	TRBV10-1	TRBD2	TGCGCCAGCAGTGACTTCGGGCGGGAGGACACAGATACGCAGTATTTT	CASSDFGREDTDTQYF
-	TRBJ2-3	TRBV14	-	TGTGCCAGCAGCCAAAGGGGACGCACAGATACGCAGTATTTT	CASSQRGRTDTQYF
once	TRBJ1-5	TRBV7-6	-	TGTGCCAGCAGCTTGAAAGCCCGGAGGGGTGAGAGCAATCAGCCCCAGCATTTT	CASSLKARRGESNQPQHF
once	TRBJ1-2	TRBV2	-	TGTGCCAGCAGCCCCATAGGGGCAGGGAACTATGGCTACACCTTC	CASSPIGAGNYGYTF